This T cell receptor (beta chain) originates from a study of T cell changes during pregnancy in multiple sclerosis. TCRdb keeps only in-frame clones here, not all; method: immunoSEQ multiplex PCR. Of roughly 40,000 clones in the sample, around 94% were seen once. The germline V and J ends were trimmed by 6 bases and 4 bases, with 16 bases remaining between them. The CDR3 has 15 residues. CDR1 and CDR2 from the germline V gene are MNHEY and SVGAGI. The sample consisted of CD4+ T cells from peripheral blood mononuclear cells, taken before pregnancy. This chain joins TRBV6-5 and TRBJ1-5; D is unresolved. This clonotype originated in a female donor with multiple sclerosis, enrolled in a pregnancy study. CDR3 protein: CASRSHEGWNQPQHF. The CDR3 DNA reads TGTGCCAGCAGATCTCACGAGGGCTGGAATCAGCCCCAGCATTTT.